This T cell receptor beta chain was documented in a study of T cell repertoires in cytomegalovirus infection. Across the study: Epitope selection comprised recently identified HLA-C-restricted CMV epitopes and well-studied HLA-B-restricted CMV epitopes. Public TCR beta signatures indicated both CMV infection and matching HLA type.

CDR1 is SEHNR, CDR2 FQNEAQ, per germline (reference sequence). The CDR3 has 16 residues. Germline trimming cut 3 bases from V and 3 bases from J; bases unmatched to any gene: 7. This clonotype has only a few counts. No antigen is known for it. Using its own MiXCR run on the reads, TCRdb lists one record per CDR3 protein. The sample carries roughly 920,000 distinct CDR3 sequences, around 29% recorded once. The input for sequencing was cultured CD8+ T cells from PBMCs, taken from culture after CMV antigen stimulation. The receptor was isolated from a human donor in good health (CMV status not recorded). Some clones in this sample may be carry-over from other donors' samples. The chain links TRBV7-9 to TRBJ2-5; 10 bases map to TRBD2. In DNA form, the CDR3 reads TGTGCCAGCAGCTTCCCCGGGACTAGCGTGAAAGAGACCCAGTACTTC. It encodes CASSFPGTSVKETQYF.